The 4 T cell receptor beta chains given below trace back to one sample, sequenced in a study of cytomegalovirus exposure and HLA in healthy donors. Vbeta (60) and Jbeta (13) primers were used in the PCR. Sequenced by immunoSEQ multiplex PCR; TCRdb stores in-frame clones only, minus some. Among about 70,000 clones listed, 70% to 90% were seen once. Sequencing was done on a sample of PBMCs. These receptors were obtained from a woman aged 25 to 39 in good health and CMV-seronegative.

This rearrangement joins TRBV5-1 to TRBJ2-7, with D hard to call. Trimming removed 0 bases at V and 0 bases at J, with 7 bases between. CDR1 is SGHRS and CDR2 is YFSETQ in the germline V gene. This CDR3 has 14 amino acids. CDR3 protein: CASSLVGSSYEQYF. In DNA, the CDR3 is TGCGCCAGCAGCTTGGTTGGTAGCTCCTACGAGCAGTACTTC.

The chain has TRBV5-4 and TRBJ2-4; D is perhaps TRBD1 (7 bases). The germline CDR1 and CDR2 sequences are SGHNT and YYREEE (reference sequence). V was trimmed by 2 bases and J by 5 bases, leaving 14 bases between them. The CDR3 totals 15 residues. CDR3 coding DNA: TGTGCCAGCAGCTTCCAGGGGGGAATTGAAAACATTCAGTACTTC. This gives the protein CASSFQGGIENIQYF.

The rearrangement joins TRBV6-4 to TRBJ2-6, with TRBD2 matching 7 bases. CDR1 is MRHNA and CDR2 is SNTAGT in the germline V gene. With 8 bases clipped from V and 2 bases from J, the junction kept 9 bases outside the gene matches. This CDR3 region has 16 residues. The CDR3 sequence: CASARESYPGANVLTF. CDR3 bases: TGTGCCAGCGCGCGGGAGTCTTACCCTGGGGCCAACGTCCTGACTTTC.

The chain links TRBV4-2 to TRBJ2-1, with 14 positions matching TRBD2. The CDR3 length is 19 residues. Per the germline V gene, CDR1 is LGHNA and CDR2 is YNFKEQ. After removal of 3 bases from V and 2 bases from J, the junction contained 9 bases not matched to a gene. The DNA of the CDR3 is TGTGCCAGCAGCCACACGGGACTAGCGGGAGATTTGGCCTACAATGAGCAGTTCTTC. It encodes CASSHTGLAGDLAYNEQFF.